This TCR beta chain originates from a study of identical twins. TCRdb called the 5' RACE reads again in MiXCR, with one record for every CDR3 protein. In the table there are approximately 700,000 distinct CDR3 sequences, 18% of which are singletons. General observations from the study: It was out-of-frame TCR alpha sharing in monozygotic twins that models underestimated.

In its sample, this clonotype was seen many times. Its specificity is not known. The same data also went into a second study, on T cells expressing NK-cell markers.

The sequenced material came from PBMCs. The origin of this receptor is a woman aged 18-29 years in good health.

CDR3 in DNA: TGTGCCAGCAGCCCGGTACGCGGGGACACTGAAGCTTTCTTT. It translates to CASSPVRGDTEAFF. The V gene is TRBV5-4, the J gene TRBJ1-1; D ambiguous. The CDR3 runs to 14 residues. V lost 4 bases to trimming and J lost 3 bases, with 13 bases between them. From germline, CDR1 is SGHNT and CDR2 YYREEE (reference sequence).